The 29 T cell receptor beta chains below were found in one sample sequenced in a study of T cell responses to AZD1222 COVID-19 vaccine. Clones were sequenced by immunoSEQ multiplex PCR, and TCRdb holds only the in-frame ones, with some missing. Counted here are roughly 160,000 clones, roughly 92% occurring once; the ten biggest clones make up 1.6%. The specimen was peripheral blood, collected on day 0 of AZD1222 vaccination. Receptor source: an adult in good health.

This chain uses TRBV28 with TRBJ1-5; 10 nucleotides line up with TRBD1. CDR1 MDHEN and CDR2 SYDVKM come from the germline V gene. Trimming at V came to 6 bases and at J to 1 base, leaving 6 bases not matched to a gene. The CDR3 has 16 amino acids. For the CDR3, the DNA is TGTGCCAGCAGACGACGGACAGGGGGGAGCAATCAGCCCCAGCATTTT. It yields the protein CASRRRTGGSNQPQHF.

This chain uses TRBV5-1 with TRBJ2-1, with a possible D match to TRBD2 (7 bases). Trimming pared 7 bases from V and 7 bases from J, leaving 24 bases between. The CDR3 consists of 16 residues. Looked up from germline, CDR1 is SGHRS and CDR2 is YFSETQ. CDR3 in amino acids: CASDRAKGGGFNEQFF. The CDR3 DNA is TGCGCCAGCGACCGCGCAAAAGGGGGGGGCTTTAATGAGCAGTTCTTC.

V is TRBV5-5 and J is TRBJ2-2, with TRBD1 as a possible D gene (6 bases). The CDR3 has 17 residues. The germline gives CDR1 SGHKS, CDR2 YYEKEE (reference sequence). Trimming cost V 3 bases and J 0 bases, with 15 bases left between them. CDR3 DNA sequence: TGTGCCAGCAGCTCGGAGGCGTGGACAGCGAACACCGGGGAGCTGTTTTTT. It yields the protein CASSSEAWTANTGELFF. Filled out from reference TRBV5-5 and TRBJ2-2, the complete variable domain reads DAGVTQSPTHLIKTRGQQVTLRCSPISGHKSVSWYQQVLGQGPQFIFQYYEKEERGRGNFPDRFSARQFPNYSSELNVNALLLGDSALYLCASSSEAWTANTGELFFGEGSRLTVL.

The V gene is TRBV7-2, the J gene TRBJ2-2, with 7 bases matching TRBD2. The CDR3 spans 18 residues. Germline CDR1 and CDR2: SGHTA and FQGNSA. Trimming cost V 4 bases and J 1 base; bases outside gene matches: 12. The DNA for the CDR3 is TGTGCCAGCAGCTCGCAGCTCAGGCCTAGCGGGAACACCGGGGAGCTGTTTTTT. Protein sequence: CASSSQLRPSGNTGELFF.

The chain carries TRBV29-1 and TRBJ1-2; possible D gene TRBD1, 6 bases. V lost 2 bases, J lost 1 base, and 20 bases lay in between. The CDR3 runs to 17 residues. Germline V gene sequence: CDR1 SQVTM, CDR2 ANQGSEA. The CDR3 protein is CSVEKDPQGSGNYGYTF. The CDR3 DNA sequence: TGCAGCGTTGAAAAGGATCCACAGGGCAGCGGTAACTATGGCTACACCTTC.

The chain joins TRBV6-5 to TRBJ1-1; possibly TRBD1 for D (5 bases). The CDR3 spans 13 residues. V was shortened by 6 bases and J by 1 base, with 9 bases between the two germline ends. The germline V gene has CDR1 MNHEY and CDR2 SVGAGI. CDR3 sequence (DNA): TGTGCCAGCAGCCAGGGACCGAACACTGAAGCTTTCTTT. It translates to CASSQGPNTEAFF.

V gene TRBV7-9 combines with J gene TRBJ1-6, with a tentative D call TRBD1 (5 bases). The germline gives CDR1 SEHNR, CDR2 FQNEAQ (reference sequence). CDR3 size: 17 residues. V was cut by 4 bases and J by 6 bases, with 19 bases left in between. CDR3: CASSSTGTHKSNSPLHF. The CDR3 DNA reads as TGTGCCAGCAGCTCAACCGGGACGCACAAAAGTAATTCACCCCTCCACTTT.

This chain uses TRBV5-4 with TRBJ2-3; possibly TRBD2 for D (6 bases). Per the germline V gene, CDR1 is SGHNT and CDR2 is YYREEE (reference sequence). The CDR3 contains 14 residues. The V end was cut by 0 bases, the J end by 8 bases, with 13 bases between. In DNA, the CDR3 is TGTGCCAGCAGCTTGGATAGCGGCGTGGGTACGCAGTATTTT. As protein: CASSLDSGVGTQYF. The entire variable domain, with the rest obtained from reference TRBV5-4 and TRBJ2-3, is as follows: ETGVTQSPTHLIKTRGQQVTLRCSSQSGHNTVSWYQQALGQGPQFIFQYYREEENGRGNFPPRFSGLQFPNYSSELNVNALELDDSALYLCASSLDSGVGTQYFGPGTRLTVL.

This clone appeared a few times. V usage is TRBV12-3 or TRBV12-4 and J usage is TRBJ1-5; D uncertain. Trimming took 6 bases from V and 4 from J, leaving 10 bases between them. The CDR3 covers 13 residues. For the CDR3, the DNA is TGTGCCAGCAGGTTTGGACCAAATCAGCCCCAGCATTTT. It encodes CASRFGPNQPQHF.

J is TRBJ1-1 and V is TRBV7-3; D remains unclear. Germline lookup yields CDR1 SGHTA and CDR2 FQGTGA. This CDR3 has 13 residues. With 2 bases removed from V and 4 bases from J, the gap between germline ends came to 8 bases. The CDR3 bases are TGTGCCAGCAGCTTATCTGTCAGCACTGAAGCTTTCTTT. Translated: CASSLSVSTEAFF.

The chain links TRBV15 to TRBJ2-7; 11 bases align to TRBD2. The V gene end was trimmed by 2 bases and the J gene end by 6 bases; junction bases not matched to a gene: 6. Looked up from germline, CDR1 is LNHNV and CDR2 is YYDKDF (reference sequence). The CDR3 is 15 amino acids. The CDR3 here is CATSRLSGRAGEQYF. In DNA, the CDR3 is TGTGCCACCAGCAGACTTAGCGGGAGGGCGGGCGAGCAGTACTTC.

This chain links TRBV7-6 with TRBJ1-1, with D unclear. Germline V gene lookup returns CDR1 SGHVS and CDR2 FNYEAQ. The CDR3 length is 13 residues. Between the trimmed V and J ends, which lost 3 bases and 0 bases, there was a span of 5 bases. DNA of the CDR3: TGTGCCAGCAGCTTGGGAATGAACACTGAAGCTTTCTTT. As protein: CASSLGMNTEAFF. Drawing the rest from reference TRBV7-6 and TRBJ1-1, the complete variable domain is GAGVSQSPRYKVTKRGQDVALRCDPISGHVSLYWYRQALGQGPEFLTYFNYEAQQDKSGLPNDRFSAERPEGSISTLTIQRTEQRDSAMYRCASSLGMNTEAFFGQGTRLTVV.

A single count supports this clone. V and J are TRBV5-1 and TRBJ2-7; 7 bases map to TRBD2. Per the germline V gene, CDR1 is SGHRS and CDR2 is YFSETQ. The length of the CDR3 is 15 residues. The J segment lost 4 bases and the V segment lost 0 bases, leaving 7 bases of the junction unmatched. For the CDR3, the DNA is TGCGCCAGCAGCTTGGAGCTAGCGGCACGGTACGAGCAGTACTTC. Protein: CASSLELAARYEQYF.

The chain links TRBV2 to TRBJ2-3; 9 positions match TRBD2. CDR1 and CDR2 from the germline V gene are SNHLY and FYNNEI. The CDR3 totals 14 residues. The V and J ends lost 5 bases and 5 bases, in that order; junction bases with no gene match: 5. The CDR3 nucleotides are TGTGCCAGCAGTATGCTAGCGGGACTAGATACGCAGTATTTT. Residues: CASSMLAGLDTQYF.

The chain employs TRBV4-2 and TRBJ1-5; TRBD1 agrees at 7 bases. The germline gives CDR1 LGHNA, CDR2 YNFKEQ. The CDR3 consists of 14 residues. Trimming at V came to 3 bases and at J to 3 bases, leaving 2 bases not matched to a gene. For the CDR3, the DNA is TGTGCCAGCAGCCAGGGGACAGACAATCAGCCCCAGCATTTT. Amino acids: CASSQGTDNQPQHF.

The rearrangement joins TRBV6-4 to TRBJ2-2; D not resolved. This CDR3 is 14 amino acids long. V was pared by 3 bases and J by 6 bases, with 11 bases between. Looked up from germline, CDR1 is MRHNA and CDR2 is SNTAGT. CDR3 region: CASSDSGSPGELFF. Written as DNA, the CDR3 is TGTGCCAGCAGTGATTCTGGCTCTCCCGGGGAGCTGTTTTTT.

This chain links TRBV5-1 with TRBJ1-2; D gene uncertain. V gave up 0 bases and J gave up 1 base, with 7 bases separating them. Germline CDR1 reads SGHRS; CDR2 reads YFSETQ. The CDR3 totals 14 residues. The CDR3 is CASSLADFNYGYTF. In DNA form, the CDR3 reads TGCGCCAGCAGCTTGGCGGACTTTAACTATGGCTACACCTTC.

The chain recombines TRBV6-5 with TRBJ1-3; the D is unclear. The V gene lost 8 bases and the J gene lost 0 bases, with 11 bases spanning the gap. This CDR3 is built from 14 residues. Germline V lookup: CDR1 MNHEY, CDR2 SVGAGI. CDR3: CASATDSSGNTIYF. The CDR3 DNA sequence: TGTGCCAGCGCGACTGATTCCTCTGGAAACACCATATATTTT.

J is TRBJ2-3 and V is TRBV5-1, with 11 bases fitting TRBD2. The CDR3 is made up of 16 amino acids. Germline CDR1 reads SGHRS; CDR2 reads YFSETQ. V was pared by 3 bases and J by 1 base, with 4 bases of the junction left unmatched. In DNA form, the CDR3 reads TGCGCCAGCAGCTCGATTAGCGGGAGGGGCACAGATACGCAGTATTTT. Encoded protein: CASSSISGRGTDTQYF.

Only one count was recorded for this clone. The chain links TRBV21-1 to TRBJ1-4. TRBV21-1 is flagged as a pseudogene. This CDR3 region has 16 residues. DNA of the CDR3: TGTGCCAGCAGCAAAGGGCACAGGGACCGGGAGGAAAAACTGTTTTTT. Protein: CASSKGHRDREEKLFF.

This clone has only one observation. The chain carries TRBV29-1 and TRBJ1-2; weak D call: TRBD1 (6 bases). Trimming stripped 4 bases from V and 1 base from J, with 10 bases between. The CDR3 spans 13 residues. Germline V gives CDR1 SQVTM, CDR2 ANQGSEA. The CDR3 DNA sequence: TGCAGCGTTGGGGGGCAGGGTAACTATGGCTACACCTTC. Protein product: CSVGGQGNYGYTF.

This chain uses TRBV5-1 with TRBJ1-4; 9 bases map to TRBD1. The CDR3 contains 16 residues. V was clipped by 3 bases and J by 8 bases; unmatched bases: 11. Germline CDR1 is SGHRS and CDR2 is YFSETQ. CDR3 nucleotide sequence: TGCGCCAGCAGCTCAGGATTACAGGGGGCAAACGAAAAACTGTTTTTT. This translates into CASSSGLQGANEKLFF.

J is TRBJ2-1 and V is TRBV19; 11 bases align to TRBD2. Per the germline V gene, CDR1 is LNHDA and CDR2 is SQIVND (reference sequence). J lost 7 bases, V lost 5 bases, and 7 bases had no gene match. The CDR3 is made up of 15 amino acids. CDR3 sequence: CASSDPGTSGNEQFF. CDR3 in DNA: TGTGCCAGTAGTGACCCCGGGACTAGCGGTAATGAGCAGTTCTTC.

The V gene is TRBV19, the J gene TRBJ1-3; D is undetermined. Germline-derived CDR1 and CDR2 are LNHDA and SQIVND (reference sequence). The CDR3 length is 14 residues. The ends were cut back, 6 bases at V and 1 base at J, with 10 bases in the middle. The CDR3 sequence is CASRRAVSGNTIYF. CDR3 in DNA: TGTGCCAGTAGGCGAGCAGTTTCTGGAAACACCATATATTTT. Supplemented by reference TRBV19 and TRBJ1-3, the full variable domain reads DGGITQSPKYLFRKEGQNVTLSCEQNLNHDAMYWYRQDPGQGLRLIYYSQIVNDFQKGDIAEGYSVSREKKESFPLTVTSAQKNPTAFYLCASRRAVSGNTIYFGEGSWLTVV.

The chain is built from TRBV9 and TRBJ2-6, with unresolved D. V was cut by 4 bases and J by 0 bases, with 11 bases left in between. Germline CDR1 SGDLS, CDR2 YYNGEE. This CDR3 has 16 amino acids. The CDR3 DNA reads TGTGCCAGCAGCACGAGGTCAGGCTCTGGGGCCAACGTCCTGACTTTC. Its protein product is CASSTRSGSGANVLTF.

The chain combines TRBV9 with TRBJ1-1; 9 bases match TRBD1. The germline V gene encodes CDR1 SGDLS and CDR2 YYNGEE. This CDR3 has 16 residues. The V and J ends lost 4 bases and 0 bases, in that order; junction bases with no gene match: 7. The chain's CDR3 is CASSTGQGLMNTEAFF. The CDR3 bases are TGTGCCAGCAGCACCGGACAGGGGCTGATGAACACTGAAGCTTTCTTT.

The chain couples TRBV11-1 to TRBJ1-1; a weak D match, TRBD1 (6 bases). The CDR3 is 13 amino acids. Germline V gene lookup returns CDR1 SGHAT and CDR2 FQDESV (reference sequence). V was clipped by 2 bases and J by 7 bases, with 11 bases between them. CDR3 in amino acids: CASSLFRTDEAFF. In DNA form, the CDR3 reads TGTGCCAGCAGCTTATTCCGGACAGATGAAGCTTTCTTT. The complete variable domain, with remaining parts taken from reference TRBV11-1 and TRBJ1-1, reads EAEVAQSPRYKITEKSQAVAFWCDPISGHATLYWYRQILGQGPELLVQFQDESVVDDSQLPKDRFSAERLKGVDSTLKIQPAELGDSAMYLCASSLFRTDEAFFGQGTRLTVV.

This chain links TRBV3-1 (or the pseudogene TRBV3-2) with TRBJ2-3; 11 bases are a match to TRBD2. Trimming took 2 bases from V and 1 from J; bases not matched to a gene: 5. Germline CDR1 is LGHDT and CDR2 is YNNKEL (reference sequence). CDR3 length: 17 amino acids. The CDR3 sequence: CASSQNSGGVRTDTQYF. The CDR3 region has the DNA TGTGCCAGCAGCCAAAATAGCGGGGGGGTCCGCACAGATACGCAGTATTTT.

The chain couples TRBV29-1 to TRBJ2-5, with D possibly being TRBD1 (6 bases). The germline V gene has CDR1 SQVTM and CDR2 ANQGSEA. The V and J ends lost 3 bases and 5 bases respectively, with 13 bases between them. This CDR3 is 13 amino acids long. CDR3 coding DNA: TGCAGCGTTGAGATAGGGGGAGCGGAGACCCAGTACTTC. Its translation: CSVEIGGAETQYF.